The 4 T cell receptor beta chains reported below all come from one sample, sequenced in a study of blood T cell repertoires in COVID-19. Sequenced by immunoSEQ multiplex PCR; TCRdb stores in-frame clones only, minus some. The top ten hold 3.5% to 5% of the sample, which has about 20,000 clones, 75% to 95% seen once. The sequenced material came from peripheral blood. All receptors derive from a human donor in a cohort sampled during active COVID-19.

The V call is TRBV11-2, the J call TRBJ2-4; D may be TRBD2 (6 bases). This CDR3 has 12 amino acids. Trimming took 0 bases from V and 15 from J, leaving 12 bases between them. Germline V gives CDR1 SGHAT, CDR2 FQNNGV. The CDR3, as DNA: TGTGCCAGCAGCTTAGATCCCGGAGGGCGGTACTTC. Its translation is CASSLDPGGRYF.

CDR3: CAWDLAGAYNEQFF. CDR3 sequence (DNA): TGTGCCTGGGACTTAGCGGGAGCCTACAATGAGCAGTTCTTC. V usage is TRBV30 and J usage is TRBJ2-1; 9 bases map to TRBD2. This CDR3 has 14 amino acids. V trimming: 5 bases; J trimming: 2 bases; junction bases outside the gene matches: 4. The V gene's germline CDR1 is GTSNPN and CDR2 SVGIG (reference sequence).

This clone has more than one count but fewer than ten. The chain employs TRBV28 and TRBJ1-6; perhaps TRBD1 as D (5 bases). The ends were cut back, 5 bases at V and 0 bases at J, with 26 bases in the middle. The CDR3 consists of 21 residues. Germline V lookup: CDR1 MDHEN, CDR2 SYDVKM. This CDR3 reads CASSPSSMGGKTDSYNSPLHF. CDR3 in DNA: TGTGCCAGCAGTCCTAGTTCGATGGGGGGTAAAACAGACTCCTATAATTCACCCCTCCACTTT. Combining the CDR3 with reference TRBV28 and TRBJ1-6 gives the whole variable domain DVKVTQSSRYLVKRTGEKVFLECVQDMDHENMFWYRQDPGLGLRLIYFSYDVKMKEKGDIPEGYSVSREKKERFSLILESASTNQTSMYLCASSPSSMGGKTDSYNSPLHFGNGTRLTVT.

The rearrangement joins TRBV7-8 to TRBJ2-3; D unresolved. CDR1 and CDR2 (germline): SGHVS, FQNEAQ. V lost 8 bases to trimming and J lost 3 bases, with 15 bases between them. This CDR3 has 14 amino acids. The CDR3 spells CASGGQSGTDTQYF. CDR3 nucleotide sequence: TGTGCCAGCGGCGGCCAAAGTGGGACAGATACGCAGTATTTT.